These T cell receptor beta chains were read from a single sample in a study of T cell repertoires in cytomegalovirus infection. One entry per CDR3 protein, called by TCRdb with MiXCR from the reads. This table has approximately 290,000 distinct CDR3 sequences, roughly 25% appearing once. Sequencing was done on a sample of PBMCs. The receptors here all came from a human donor in good health (CMV status not recorded). Some clones in this sample may be carry-over from other donors' samples. Both conserved end residues are part of each CDR3. Fields, in order: V gene, D gene, J gene, clone size, CDR3 length, CDR3 DNA, CDR3 protein. A D gene is named only where the DNA matches it firmly. Part of the rows lack a size; the others show once, few, many or a class for expanded clones.

V: TRBV10-3; D: .; J: TRBJ2-5; size: .; length: 13; DNA: TGTGTCATCAGTGAGTACAGGGAAGAGACCCAGTACTTC; CDR3: CVISEYREETQYF
V: TRBV4-2; D: TRBD2; J: TRBJ2-5; size: .; length: 16; DNA: TGTGCCAGCAGCCAAGATGGGAGCGGGGGGTCCAAGACCCAGTACTTC; CDR3: CASSQDGSGGSKTQYF
V: TRBV11-2; D: .; J: TRBJ2-7; size: many; length: 14; DNA: TGTGCCAGCAGCTTAGACCCAGGGCTCTACGAGCAGTACTTC; CDR3: CASSLDPGLYEQYF
V: TRBV7-2; D: .; J: TRBJ2-1; size: few; length: 16; DNA: TGTGCCAGCAGCTTAGACTCCCCCATGATTTACAATGAGCAGTTCTTC; CDR3: CASSLDSPMIYNEQFF
V: TRBV7-9; D: .; J: TRBJ1-5; size: few; length: 15; DNA: TGTGCCAGCAGCTTAAGCCTCGCGAGTCATCAGCCCCAGCATTTT; CDR3: CASSLSLASHQPQHF
V: TRBV7-2; D: TRBD2; J: TRBJ2-3; size: few; length: 16; DNA: TGTGCCAGCAGCCTCCGACTAGCGGGAGCTGGAGATACGCAGTATTTT; CDR3: CASSLRLAGAGDTQYF
V: TRBV7-2; D: .; J: TRBJ2-7; size: few; length: 14; DNA: TGTGCCAGCAGCTTAGAAGTGCAAACCTACGAGCAGTACTTC; CDR3: CASSLEVQTYEQYF
V: TRBV20-1; D: TRBD1; J: TRBJ1-2; size: many; length: 17; DNA: TGCAGTGCTAGAGTGTCGGACAGGGAAACCTTTGGGTATGGCTACACCTTC; CDR3: CSARVSDRETFGYGYTF
V: TRBV7-2; D: .; J: TRBJ1-5; size: many; length: 13; DNA: TGTGCCAGCAGCTTATTCGGGAGTCAGCCCCAGCATTTT; CDR3: CASSLFGSQPQHF
V: TRBV20-1; D: TRBD2; J: TRBJ2-1; size: .; length: 14; DNA: TGCAGTGCTAGACTTCGGGGGGGCGGGAATGAGCAGTTCTTC; CDR3: CSARLRGGGNEQFF
V: TRBV28; D: TRBD2; J: TRBJ2-7; size: few; length: 14; DNA: TGTGCCAGCAAGGGCGGGGGGACTTCCTACGAGCAGTACTTC; CDR3: CASKGGGTSYEQYF
V: TRBV6-5; D: .; J: TRBJ2-1; size: many; length: 13; DNA: TGTGCCAGCAGTTACTCGACGTACAATGAGCAGTTCTTC; CDR3: CASSYSTYNEQFF
V: TRBV4-2; D: TRBD1; J: TRBJ1-2; size: many; length: 14; DNA: TGTGCCAGCAGCCAAGACAGAGAGGGACAGGGCTACACCTTC; CDR3: CASSQDREGQGYTF
V: TRBV15; D: TRBD2; J: TRBJ2-5; size: .; length: 21; DNA: TGTGCCACCAGCAGAGATTGGGTTGGAGTTGTACTAGCGGGGGGCCAAGAGACCCAGTACTTC; CDR3: CATSRDWVGVVLAGGQETQYF
V: TRBV5-6; D: TRBD1; J: TRBJ2-3; size: .; length: 15; DNA: TGTGCCAGCAGCCCCGGACAGGGCTCGGGAGATACGCAGTATTTT; CDR3: CASSPGQGSGDTQYF
V: TRBV20-1; D: TRBD2; J: TRBJ2-5; size: .; length: 20; DNA: TGCAGTGCCTCAGTTCCCCTTTTGACTAGCGGGGGGGAGTACCAAGAGACCCAGTACTTC; CDR3: CSASVPLLTSGGEYQETQYF
V: TRBV5-5; D: .; J: TRBJ1-2; size: .; length: 15; DNA: TGTGCCAGCAGCTTGGATGCAGGCCTGGACTATGGCTACACCTTC; CDR3: CASSLDAGLDYGYTF
V: TRBV27; D: TRBD1; J: TRBJ2-7; size: few; length: 16; DNA: TGTGCCAGCAGGAAGGGATTTCCGGGACAGGCCTACGAGCAGTACTTC; CDR3: CASRKGFPGQAYEQYF
V: TRBV28; D: .; J: TRBJ1-4; size: .; length: 13; DNA: TGTGCCAGCAGGGGGACGGGAAATCAAAAACTGTTTTTT; CDR3: CASRGTGNQKLFF
V: TRBV7-8; D: .; J: TRBJ1-2; size: many; length: 13; DNA: TGTGCCAGCAGCTTACCTGGTTTCTATGGCTACACCTTC; CDR3: CASSLPGFYGYTF
V: TRBV6-5; D: TRBD1; J: TRBJ2-1; size: .; length: 15; DNA: TGTGCCAGCAGAGAAGACAGGGAAGTTTACAATGAGCAGTTCTTC; CDR3: CASREDREVYNEQFF
V: TRBV7-3; D: .; J: TRBJ2-2; size: many; length: 13; DNA: TGTGCCAGCAGCCCATCGACAGTCGGGGAGCTGTTTTTT; CDR3: CASSPSTVGELFF
V: TRBV7-2; D: TRBD2; J: TRBJ2-2; size: .; length: 15; DNA: TGTGCCAGCAGCTCCTTAGCGGGAGGGCCCGGGGAGCTGTTTTTT; CDR3: CASSSLAGGPGELFF
V: TRBV2; D: TRBD1; J: TRBJ1-1; size: few; length: 15; DNA: TGTGCCAGCAGTAACCCCGGGACAGTGAACACTGAAGCTTTCTTT; CDR3: CASSNPGTVNTEAFF
V: TRBV28; D: .; J: TRBJ2-7; size: few; length: 12; DNA: TGTGCCAGCAGTTTATTTACCTACGAGCAGTACTTC; CDR3: CASSLFTYEQYF
V: TRBV20-1; D: .; J: TRBJ2-5; size: few; length: 14; DNA: TGCAGTGCTAGATGGGGGGCTGTTGGGGAGACCCAGTACTTC; CDR3: CSARWGAVGETQYF
V: TRBV28; D: TRBD1; J: TRBJ1-6; size: .; length: 14; DNA: TGTGCCAGCAGCAAAGACAGGGCAGAGTCACCCCTCCACTTT; CDR3: CASSKDRAESPLHF
V: TRBV20-1; D: .; J: TRBJ2-2; size: few; length: 13; DNA: TGCAGTGCTCCTCTCGGGAACACCGGGGAGCTGTTTTTT; CDR3: CSAPLGNTGELFF
V: TRBV12-3/TRBV12-4; D: .; J: TRBJ1-6; size: .; length: 15; DNA: TGTGCCAGCAGTTTAGCGGGGGGTGGATGGTCACCCCTCCACTTT; CDR3: CASSLAGGGWSPLHF
V: TRBV7-2; D: TRBD1; J: TRBJ2-3; size: .; length: 15; DNA: TGTGCCAGCAGCTCTCGGGGACAGGGGTCAGATACGCAGTATTTT; CDR3: CASSSRGQGSDTQYF
V: TRBV6-5; D: .; J: TRBJ1-1; size: .; length: 14; DNA: TGTGCCAGCAGTTACTCAATTCAGAACACTGAAGCTTTCTTT; CDR3: CASSYSIQNTEAFF
V: TRBV7-9; D: .; J: TRBJ2-3; size: .; length: 14; DNA: TGTGCCAGCAGCCCGGGGGTTAGCACAGATACGCAGTATTTT; CDR3: CASSPGVSTDTQYF
V: TRBV25-1; D: .; J: TRBJ2-7; size: .; length: 14; DNA: TGTGCCAGCAGGGACCGGGACTTCTTTAGCGAGCAGTACTTC; CDR3: CASRDRDFFSEQYF